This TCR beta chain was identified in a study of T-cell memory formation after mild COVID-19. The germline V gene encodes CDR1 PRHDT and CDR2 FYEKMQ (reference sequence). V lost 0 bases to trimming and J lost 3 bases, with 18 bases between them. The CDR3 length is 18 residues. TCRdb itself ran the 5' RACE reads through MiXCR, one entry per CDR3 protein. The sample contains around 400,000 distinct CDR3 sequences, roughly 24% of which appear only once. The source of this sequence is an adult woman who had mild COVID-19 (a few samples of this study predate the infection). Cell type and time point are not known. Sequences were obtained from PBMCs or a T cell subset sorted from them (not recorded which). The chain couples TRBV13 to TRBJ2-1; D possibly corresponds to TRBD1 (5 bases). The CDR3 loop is CASSLGLRGRTSYNEQFF. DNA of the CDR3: TGTGCCAGCAGCTTAGGCCTAAGGGGCAGGACAAGCTACAATGAGCAGTTCTTC.